The text below deals with one T cell receptor (beta chain). The sample comes from a study of blood T cell repertoires in COVID-19. With 2 bases removed from V and 8 bases from J, the gap between germline ends came to 12 bases. The germline V gene has CDR1 MNHEY and CDR2 SMNVEV (reference sequence). The CDR3 has 13 residues. The method was immunoSEQ multiplex PCR; TCRdb's version includes in-frame clones alone and lacks a portion of them. The repertoire holds over 95,000 clones, with 79% as singletons. The V call is TRBV27, the J call TRBJ1-2; D may be TRBD1 (5 bases). The sample consisted of peripheral blood. This clonotype was obtained from a woman aged 80 or over with active or convalescent COVID-19. The CDR3 is CASSLQGVGGYTF. DNA for the CDR3: TGTGCCAGCAGTTTACAAGGGGTGGGAGGCTACACCTTC.